Following are 16 T cell receptor beta chains from one sample sequenced in a study of regulatory T cells in long-lasting Graves disease. Time point given: newly diagnosed GD, antithyroid drugs for less than 3 months. With RNA extracted from PBMCs as input, the TCR library was made. Construction of the TCR beta libraries employed iRepertoire HTBI primers in conjunction with Arm-PCR of CDR3 regions. TCRdb reanalysed the multiplex PCR reads using MiXCR and keeps one entry per CDR3 protein. The data hold around 480,000 distinct CDR3 sequences, with roughly 16% observed a single time. Another study also made use of these data, one on T cells in Graves' hyperthyroidism and ophthalmopathy.

The sequencing here drew on peripheral blood mononuclear cells (PBMCs), taken at new diagnosis, from a patient treated with antithyroid drugs. Receptors originate from a man in his forties with Graves disease.

This clonotype was counted ten times or more. This chain links TRBV6-1 with TRBJ1-4; TRBD1 might be the D (5 bases). This CDR3 comprises 15 residues. Germline loops: CDR1 MNHNS, CDR2 SASEGT. V was cut by 6 bases and J by 3 bases, with 14 bases left in between. The CDR3 sequence is CASSYRGGPNEKLFF. CDR3 nucleotide sequence: TGTGCCAGCAGCTACCGGGGCGGCCCTAATGAAAAACTGTTTTTT.

The V gene is TRBV13, the J gene TRBJ2-7; 8 nucleotides line up with TRBD1. CDR1 and CDR2 from the germline V gene are PRHDT and FYEKMQ (reference sequence). The CDR3 sequence is 17 residues long. Unmatched junction bases numbered 10, after V lost 0 bases and J lost 3 bases. The CDR3 region has the DNA TGTGCCAGCAGCTTAGGCCTAACAGGGGGTCAAAACTACGAGCAGTACTTC. The encoded protein is CASSLGLTGGQNYEQYF. Together with reference TRBV13 and TRBJ2-7, the CDR3 gives the full variable domain: AAGVIQSPRHLIKEKRETATLKCYPIPRHDTVYWYQQGPGQDPQFLISFYEKMQSDKGSIPDRFSAQQFSDYHSELNMSSLELGDSALYFCASSLGLTGGQNYEQYFGPGTRLTVT.

This clonotype was recorded at least ten times. This rearrangement joins TRBV30 to TRBJ1-1; D is possibly TRBD1 (6 bases). The CDR3 loop spans 15 amino acids. Trimming took 4 bases from V and 1 from J, leaving 16 bases between them. Germline loops: CDR1 GTSNPN, CDR2 SVGIG (reference sequence). CDR3: CAWTAWGHSNTEAFF. The DNA for the CDR3 is TGTGCCTGGACAGCATGGGGACACTCGAACACTGAAGCTTTCTTT. The full variable domain, its missing parts supplied by reference TRBV30 and TRBJ1-1, is SQTIHQWPATLVQPVGSPLSLECTVEGTSNPNLYWYRQAAGRGLQLLFYSVGIGQISSEVPQNLSASRPQDRQFILSSKKLLLSDSGFYLCAWTAWGHSNTEAFFGQGTRLTVV.

This clonotype occurred once. The chain combines TRBV28 with TRBJ2-1; a weak D match, TRBD1 (6 bases). CDR1 MDHEN and CDR2 SYDVKM come from the germline V gene. Trimming took 7 bases from V and 4 from J, leaving 17 bases between them. There are 15 residues in the CDR3. The CDR3 loop is CASMSGTGTYNEQFF. CDR3 nucleotides: TGTGCCAGCATGAGTGGGACGGGGACATACAATGAGCAGTTCTTC.

This clonotype was picked up a small number of times. The chain links TRBV7-3 to TRBJ1-1; 9 nucleotides match TRBD1. Germline values: CDR1 SGHTA, CDR2 FQGTGA. V dropped 0 bases and J dropped 0; count of bases not matched to a gene: 8. This CDR3 region has 18 residues. CDR3 amino acids: CASSLTASGTGMNTEAFF. The CDR3 DNA reads TGTGCCAGCAGCTTAACGGCGTCGGGGACAGGGATGAACACTGAAGCTTTCTTT. The full variable domain, rest sourced from reference TRBV7-3 and TRBJ1-1, is GAGVSQTPSNKVTEKGKYVELRCDPISGHTALYWYRQSLGQGPEFLIYFQGTGAADDSGLPNDRFFAVRPEGSVSTLKIQRTERGDSAVYLCASSLTASGTGMNTEAFFGQGTRLTVV.

This clonotype has ten or more counts. This chain connects TRBV6-1 to TRBJ1-1; no clear D gene. Germline lookup yields CDR1 MNHNS and CDR2 SASEGT. The CDR3 consists of 15 residues. V was cut by 7 bases and J by 5 bases, with 20 bases left in between. In nucleotides, the CDR3 is TGTGCCAGCACTCTCCTCCTCCCGGGCAAGACTGAAGCTTTCTTT. This translates into CASTLLLPGKTEAFF.

The table lists this clonotype with many counts. The rearrangement joins TRBV5-1 to TRBJ2-1, with 15 positions matching TRBD2. Trimming cost V 3 bases and J 4 bases; bases outside gene matches: 5. Germline CDR1 SGHRS, CDR2 YFSETQ. This CDR3 is built from 17 residues. In nucleotides, the CDR3 is TGCGCCAGCAGCTCCTATGGACTAGCGGGAGGGTACAATGAGCAGTTCTTC. Protein: CASSSYGLAGGYNEQFF.

This clonotype was found a few times. With a much larger clone just one base away, this may be a read error. This chain links TRBV30 with TRBJ1-2; D possibly corresponds to TRBD1 (6 bases). This CDR3 is 11 amino acids long. Germline-derived CDR1 and CDR2 are GTSNPN and SVGIG (reference sequence). The CDR3 region is CAWTTGGGCTF. As DNA, the CDR3 is TGTGCCTGGACGACAGGCGGCGGCTGCACCTTC.

This clonotype was found many times. The V call is TRBV2, the J call TRBJ2-1; either TRBD1 or TRBD2 may supply D (5 bases each). This CDR3 region has 16 residues. Trimming removed 2 bases at V and 0 bases at J, with 11 bases between. CDR1 SNHLY and CDR2 FYNNEI come from the germline V gene. The CDR3 protein is CASSERGTSSYNEQFF. CDR3 coding DNA: TGTGCCAGCAGTGAACGGGGCACGAGCTCCTACAATGAGCAGTTCTTC.

This clonotype showed up many times. The rearrangement uses TRBV7-2 and TRBJ1-1, with D perhaps TRBD1 (6 bases). This CDR3 comprises 14 residues. Germline lookup yields CDR1 SGHTA and CDR2 FQGNSA. Trimming stripped 5 bases from V and 1 base from J, with 11 bases between. CDR3 sequence reads: CASSAATGNTEAFF. The CDR3 DNA follows: TGTGCCAGCAGCGCTGCGACAGGGAACACTGAAGCTTTCTTT.

In this sample, this clonotype turned up a few times. This chain connects TRBV19 to TRBJ2-7; TRBD1 matches 8 bases. The CDR3 spans 15 residues. Trimming cost V 5 bases and J 0 bases; bases outside gene matches: 6. The germline V gene encodes CDR1 LNHDA and CDR2 SQIVND (reference sequence). This CDR3 is CASSQTGAFSYEQYF. In DNA, the CDR3 is TGTGCCAGTAGTCAGACAGGGGCTTTCTCCTACGAGCAGTACTTC.

The chain couples TRBV27 to TRBJ2-3; tentatively, D is TRBD2 (6 bases). The CDR3 totals 13 residues. Germline assignment: CDR1 MNHEY and CDR2 SMNVEV (reference sequence). V was pared by 7 bases and J by 2 bases, with 10 bases between. The CDR3, as DNA: TGTGCCAGCAAATTGGACTACACAGATACGCAGTATTTT. This sequence encodes CASKLDYTDTQYF.

This clonotype was observed a handful of times. The chain has TRBV5-5 and TRBJ2-5; TRBD1 might be the D (6 bases). Germline-derived CDR1 and CDR2 are SGHKS and YYEKEE (reference sequence). This CDR3 comprises 14 residues. The V end lost 4 bases, the J end lost 2 bases, and 12 bases lay between the germline ends. For the CDR3, the DNA is TGTGCCAGCAGCGTGTTAGGGGGACAAGAGACCCAGTACTTC. It encodes CASSVLGGQETQYF.

CDR3 DNA sequence: TGCGCCAGCAGCCTCGCACTAGCGGTCTTCCGGGGTGAGCAGTTCTTC. Translated, it gives CASSLALAVFRGEQFF. The chain couples TRBV4-1 to TRBJ2-1; 8 nucleotides match TRBD2. Germline V gene sequence: CDR1 MGHRA, CDR2 YSYEKL. The junction had 14 bases not matched to a gene; V was cut back by 4 bases and J by 9 bases. The CDR3 is 16 residues long.

Many counts were recorded for this clonotype. The chain employs TRBV12-3 or TRBV12-4 and TRBJ1-6, with a possible D match to TRBD1 (5 bases). The CDR3 contains 13 residues. Trimming stripped 6 bases from V and 10 bases from J, with 13 bases between. CDR3 DNA sequence: TGTGCCAGCAGCCAAGGGGCCGGCTCACCCCTCCACTTT. Its translation is CASSQGAGSPLHF.

This clonotype was counted many times. The chain has TRBV10-3 and TRBJ2-7, with 9 bases aligning to TRBD1. CDR1 and CDR2 (germline): ENHRY, SYGVKD. The CDR3 contains 14 residues. With 6 bases clipped from V and 4 bases from J, the junction kept 7 bases outside the gene matches. The CDR3 region is CAISETGGGYEQYF. CDR3 in DNA: TGTGCCATCAGCGAAACAGGGGGCGGATACGAGCAGTACTTC.